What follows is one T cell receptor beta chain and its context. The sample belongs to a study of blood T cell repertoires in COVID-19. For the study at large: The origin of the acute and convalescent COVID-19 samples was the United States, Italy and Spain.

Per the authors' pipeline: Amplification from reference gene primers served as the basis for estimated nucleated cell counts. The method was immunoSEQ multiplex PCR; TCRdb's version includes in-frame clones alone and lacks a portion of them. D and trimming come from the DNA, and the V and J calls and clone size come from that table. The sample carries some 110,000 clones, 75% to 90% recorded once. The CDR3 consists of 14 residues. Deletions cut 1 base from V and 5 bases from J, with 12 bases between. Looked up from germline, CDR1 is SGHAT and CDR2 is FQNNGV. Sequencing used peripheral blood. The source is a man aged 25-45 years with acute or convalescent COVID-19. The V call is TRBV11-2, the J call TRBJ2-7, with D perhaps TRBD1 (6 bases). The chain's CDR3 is CASSLGFGGDEQYF. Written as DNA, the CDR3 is TGTGCCAGCAGCTTAGGTTTTGGGGGCGACGAGCAGTACTTC.